This T cell receptor beta chain was sequenced during a study of T cell responses to AZD1222 COVID-19 vaccine. Only in-frame clones appear in the TCRdb table, and some are missing; sequencing was by immunoSEQ multiplex PCR. The sample records roughly 160,000 clones, 92% being singletons. Germline assignment: CDR1 GTSNPN and CDR2 SVGIG (reference sequence). The CDR3 extends over 18 amino acids. V shed 3 bases, J shed 12 bases, and the junction held 19 bases outside the gene matches. The receptor was derived from an adult who received the AZD1222 COVID-19 vaccine. This chain links TRBV30 with TRBJ2-1; 14 nucleotides agree with TRBD2. The sample here was peripheral blood, taken 28 days after the second AZD1222 dose. The CDR3 DNA reads as TGTGCCTGGAGGGTTTCCTGGACTAGCGGGGGGTCGGTAAACGGGCAGTTCTTC. Translating gives CAWRVSWTSGGSVNGQFF.